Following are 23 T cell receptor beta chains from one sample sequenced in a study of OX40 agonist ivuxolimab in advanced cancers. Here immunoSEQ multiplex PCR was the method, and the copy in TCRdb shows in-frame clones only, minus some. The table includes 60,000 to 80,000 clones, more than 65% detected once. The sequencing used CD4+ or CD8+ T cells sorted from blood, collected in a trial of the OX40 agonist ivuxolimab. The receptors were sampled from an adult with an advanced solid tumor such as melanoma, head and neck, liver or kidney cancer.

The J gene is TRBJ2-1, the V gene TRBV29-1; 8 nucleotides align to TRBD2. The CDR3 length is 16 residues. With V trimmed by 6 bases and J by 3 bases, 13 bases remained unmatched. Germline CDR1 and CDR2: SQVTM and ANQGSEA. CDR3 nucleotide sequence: TGCAGCGTCCGGGACTTTGGGACTAGTGGCTACAATGAGCAGTTCTTC. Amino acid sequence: CSVRDFGTSGYNEQFF.

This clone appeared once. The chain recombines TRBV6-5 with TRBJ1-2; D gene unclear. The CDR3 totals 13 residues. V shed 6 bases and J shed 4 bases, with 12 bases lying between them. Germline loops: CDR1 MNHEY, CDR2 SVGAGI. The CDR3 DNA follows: TGTGCCAGCAGAGCGGGAGACCCCTATGGCTACACCTTC. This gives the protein CASRAGDPYGYTF.

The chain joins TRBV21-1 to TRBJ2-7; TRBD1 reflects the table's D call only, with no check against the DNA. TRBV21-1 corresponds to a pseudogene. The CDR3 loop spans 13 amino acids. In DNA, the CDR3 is TGTGCCAGAGGGGTATTGAGATCCTACGAGCAGTACTTC. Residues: CARGVLRSYEQYF.

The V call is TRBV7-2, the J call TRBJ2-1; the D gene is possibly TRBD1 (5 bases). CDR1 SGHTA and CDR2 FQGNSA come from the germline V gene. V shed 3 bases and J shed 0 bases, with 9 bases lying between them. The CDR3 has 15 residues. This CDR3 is CASSFNRNSYNEQFF. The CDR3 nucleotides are TGTGCCAGCAGCTTCAACAGGAACTCCTACAATGAGCAGTTCTTC. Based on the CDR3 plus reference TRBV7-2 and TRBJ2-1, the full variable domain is GAGVSQSPSNKVTEKGKDVELRCDPISGHTALYWYRQSLGQGLEFLIYFQGNSAPDKSGLPSDRFSAERTGGSVSTLTIQRTQQEDSAVYLCASSFNRNSYNEQFFGPGTRLTVL.

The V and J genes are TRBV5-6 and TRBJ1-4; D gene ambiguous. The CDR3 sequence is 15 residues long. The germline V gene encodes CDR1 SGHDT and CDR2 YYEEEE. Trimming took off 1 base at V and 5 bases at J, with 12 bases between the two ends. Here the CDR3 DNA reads TGTGCCAGCAGCTTGAGGGAACAGAAAAATGAAAAACTGTTTTTT. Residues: CASSLREQKNEKLFF. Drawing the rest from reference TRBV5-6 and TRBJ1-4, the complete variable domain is DAGVTQSPTHLIKTRGQQVTLRCSPKSGHDTVSWYQQALGQGPQFIFQYYEEEERQRGNFPDRFSGHQFPNYSSELNVNALLLGDSALYLCASSLREQKNEKLFFGSGTQLSVL.

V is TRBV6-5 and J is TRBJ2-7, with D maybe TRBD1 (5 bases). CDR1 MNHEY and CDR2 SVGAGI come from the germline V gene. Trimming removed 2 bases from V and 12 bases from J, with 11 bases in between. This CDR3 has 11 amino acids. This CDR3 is CASSYNSGLYF. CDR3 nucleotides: TGTGCCAGCAGTTACAATTCAGGGCTGTACTTC.

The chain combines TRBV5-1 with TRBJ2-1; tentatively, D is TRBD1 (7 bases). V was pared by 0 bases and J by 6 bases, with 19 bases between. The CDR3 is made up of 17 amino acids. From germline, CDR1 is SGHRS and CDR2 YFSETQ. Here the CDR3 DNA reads TGCGCCAGCAGCTTGGAAGGGGGCGCGGGGAAAATCAATGAGCAGTTCTTC. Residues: CASSLEGGAGKINEQFF.

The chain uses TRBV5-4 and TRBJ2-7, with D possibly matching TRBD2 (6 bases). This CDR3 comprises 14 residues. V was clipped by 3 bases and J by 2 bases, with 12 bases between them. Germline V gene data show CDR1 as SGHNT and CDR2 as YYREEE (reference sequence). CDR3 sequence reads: CASSSIAVPYEQYF. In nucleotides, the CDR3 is TGTGCCAGCAGCTCCATAGCGGTTCCCTACGAGCAGTACTTC. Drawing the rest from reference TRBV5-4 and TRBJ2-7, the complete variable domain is ETGVTQSPTHLIKTRGQQVTLRCSSQSGHNTVSWYQQALGQGPQFIFQYYREEENGRGNFPPRFSGLQFPNYSSELNVNALELDDSALYLCASSSIAVPYEQYFGPGTRLTVT.

The CDR3 DNA is TGTGCCAGCTGGGAGGGCGGGAAGGAAAAACTGTTTTTT. As protein: CASWEGGKEKLFF. The V gene is TRBV28, the J gene TRBJ1-4, with D unresolved. The CDR3 consists of 13 residues. Germline V CDR1 and CDR2: MDHEN, SYDVKM. V shed 8 bases and J shed 8 bases, with 15 bases lying between them.

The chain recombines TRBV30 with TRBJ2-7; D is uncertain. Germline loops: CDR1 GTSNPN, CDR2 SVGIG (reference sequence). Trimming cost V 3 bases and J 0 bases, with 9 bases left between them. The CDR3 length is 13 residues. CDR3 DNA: TGTGCCTGGAGAGCCCCGAGCTCCTACGAGCAGTACTTC. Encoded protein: CAWRAPSSYEQYF.

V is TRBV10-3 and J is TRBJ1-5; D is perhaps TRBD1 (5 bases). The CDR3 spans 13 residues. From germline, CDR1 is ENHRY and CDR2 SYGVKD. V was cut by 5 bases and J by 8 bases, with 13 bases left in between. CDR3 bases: TGTGCCATCAGTCGGGGGGGGGATGAGCCCCAGCATTTT. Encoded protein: CAISRGGDEPQHF.

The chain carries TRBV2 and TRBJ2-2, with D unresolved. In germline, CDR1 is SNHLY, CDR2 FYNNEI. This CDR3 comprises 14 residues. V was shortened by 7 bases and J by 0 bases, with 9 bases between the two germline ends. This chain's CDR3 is CASIYTANTGELFF. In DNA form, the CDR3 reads TGTGCCAGCATTTACACCGCGAACACCGGGGAGCTGTTTTTT.

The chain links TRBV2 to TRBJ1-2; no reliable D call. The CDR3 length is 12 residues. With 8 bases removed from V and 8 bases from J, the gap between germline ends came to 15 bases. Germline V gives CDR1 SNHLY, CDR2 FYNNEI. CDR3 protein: CASSMGSGGYTF. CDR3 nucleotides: TGTGCCAGCTCAATGGGATCAGGCGGCTACACCTTC. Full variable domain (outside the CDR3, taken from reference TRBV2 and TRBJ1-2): EPEVTQTPSHQVTQMGQEVILRCVPISNHLYFYWYRQILGQKVEFLVSFYNNEISEKSEIFDDQFSVERPDGSNFTLKIRSTKLEDSAMYFCASSMGSGGYTFGSGTRLTVV.

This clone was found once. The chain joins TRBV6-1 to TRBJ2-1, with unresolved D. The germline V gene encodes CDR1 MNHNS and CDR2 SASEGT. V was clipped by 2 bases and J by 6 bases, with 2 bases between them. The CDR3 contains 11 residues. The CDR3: CASSEPNEQFF. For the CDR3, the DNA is TGTGCCAGCAGTGAACCCAATGAGCAGTTCTTC.

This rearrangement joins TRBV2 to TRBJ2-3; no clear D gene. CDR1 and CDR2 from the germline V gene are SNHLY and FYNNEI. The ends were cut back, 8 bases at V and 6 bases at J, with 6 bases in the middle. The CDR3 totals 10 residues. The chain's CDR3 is CASGRDTQYF. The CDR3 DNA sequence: TGTGCCAGCGGGCGGGATACGCAGTATTTT.

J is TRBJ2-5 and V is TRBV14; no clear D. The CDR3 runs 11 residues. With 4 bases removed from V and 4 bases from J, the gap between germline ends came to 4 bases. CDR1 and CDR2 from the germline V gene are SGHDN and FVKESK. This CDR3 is CASSPGETQYF. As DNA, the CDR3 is TGTGCCAGCAGCCCGGGAGAGACCCAGTACTTC.

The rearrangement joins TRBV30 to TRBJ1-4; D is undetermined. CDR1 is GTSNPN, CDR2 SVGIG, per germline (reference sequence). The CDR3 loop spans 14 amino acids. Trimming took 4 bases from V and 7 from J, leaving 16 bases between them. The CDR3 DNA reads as TGTGCCTGGACCGGGATAACGACTTTTGAAAAACTGTTTTTT. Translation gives CAWTGITTFEKLFF.

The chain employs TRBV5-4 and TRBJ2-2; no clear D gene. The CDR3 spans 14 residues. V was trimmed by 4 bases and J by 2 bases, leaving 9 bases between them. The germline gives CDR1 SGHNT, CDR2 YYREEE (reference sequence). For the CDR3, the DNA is TGTGCCAGCAGCGGAAGTAGAAACACCGGGGAGCTGTTTTTT. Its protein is CASSGSRNTGELFF. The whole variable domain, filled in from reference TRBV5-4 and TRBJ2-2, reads ETGVTQSPTHLIKTRGQQVTLRCSSQSGHNTVSWYQQALGQGPQFIFQYYREEENGRGNFPPRFSGLQFPNYSSELNVNALELDDSALYLCASSGSRNTGELFFGEGSRLTVL.

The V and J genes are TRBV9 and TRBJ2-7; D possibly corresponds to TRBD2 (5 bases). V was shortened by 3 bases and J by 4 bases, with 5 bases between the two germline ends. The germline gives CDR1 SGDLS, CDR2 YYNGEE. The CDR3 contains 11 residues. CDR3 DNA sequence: TGTGCCAGCAGCGCGGGGTACGAGCAGTACTTC. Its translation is CASSAGYEQYF. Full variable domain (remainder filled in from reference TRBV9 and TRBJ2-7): DSGVTQTPKHLITATGQRVTLRCSPRSGDLSVYWYQQSLDQGLQFLIQYYNGEERAKGNILERFSAQQFPDLHSELNLSSLELGDSALYFCASSAGYEQYFGPGTRLTVT.

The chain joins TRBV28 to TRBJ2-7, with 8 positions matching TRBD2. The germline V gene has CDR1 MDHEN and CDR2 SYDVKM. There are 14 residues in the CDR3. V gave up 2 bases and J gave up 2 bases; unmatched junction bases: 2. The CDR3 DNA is TGTGCCAGCAGTTTAGGCGGGGGGCCCTACGAGCAGTACTTC. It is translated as CASSLGGGPYEQYF.

The CDR3 DNA sequence: TGTGCCAGCAGCTTGGTGGGGGCCGGCCAGCCCCAGCATTTT. Translation: CASSLVGAGQPQHF. V gene TRBV7-2 combines with J gene TRBJ1-5, with a tentative D call TRBD1 (6 bases). V shed 3 bases and J shed 7 bases, with 13 bases lying between them. This CDR3 is built from 14 residues. CDR1 and CDR2 from the germline V gene are SGHTA and FQGNSA.

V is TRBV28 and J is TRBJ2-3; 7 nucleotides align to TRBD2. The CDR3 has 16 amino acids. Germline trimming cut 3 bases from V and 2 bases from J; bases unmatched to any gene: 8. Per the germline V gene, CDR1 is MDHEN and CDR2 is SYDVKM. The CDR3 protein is CASSFGGGDVTDTQYF. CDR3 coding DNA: TGTGCCAGCAGTTTTGGTGGGGGGGATGTCACAGATACGCAGTATTTT.

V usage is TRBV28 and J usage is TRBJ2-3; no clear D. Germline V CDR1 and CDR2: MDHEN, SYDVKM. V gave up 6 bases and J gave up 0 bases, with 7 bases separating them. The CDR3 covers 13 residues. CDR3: CASSPASTDTQYF. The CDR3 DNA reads TGTGCCAGCAGCCCCGCCAGCACAGATACGCAGTATTTT.